A selection of T cell receptor beta chains follows, all from one sample in a study of vaccination and CD4 T cells after COVID-19. These receptors have no known antigen. MiXCR, applied by TCRdb to the PCR reads, yields one record per CDR3 protein. The sample shows some 10,000 distinct CDR3 sequences, 35% to 45% of them seen only once. The sequenced sample consisted of CD4+ T cells from blood, cultured in vitro. These receptors all come from a human donor in good health. Both conserved end residues are part of each CDR3. Fields, in order: CDR3 DNA, CDR3 protein, D gene, V gene, J gene, clone size. A D gene is named only where the DNA matches it firmly. Only part of the rows carry a size: once, few, many, or a class if the clone is expanded.

cdr3_nt: TGTGCCAGCAGCTTAGACGGCGGGACTTACAATGAGCAGTTCTTC
cdr3_aa: CASSLDGGTYNEQFF
d_call: -
v_call: TRBV7-2
j_call: TRBJ2-1
clone_size: few

cdr3_nt: TGTGCCAGTAGTATAGCAATACAAGGCACCCAGCATTTT
cdr3_aa: CASSIAIQGTQHF
d_call: -
v_call: TRBV19
j_call: TRBJ1-5
clone_size: few

cdr3_nt: TGTGCCAGCAGTCCAGAGGGCACAGGGGTTAATTCACCCCTCCACTTT
cdr3_aa: CASSPEGTGVNSPLHF
d_call: TRBD1
v_call: TRBV27
j_call: TRBJ1-6
clone_size: -

cdr3_nt: TGCGCCACCTTCCTAGGGACGAACACCGGGGAGCTGTTTTTT
cdr3_aa: CATFLGTNTGELFF
d_call: -
v_call: TRBV10-2
j_call: TRBJ2-2
clone_size: -

cdr3_nt: TGCAGTGCTAGAGTAGTCCATAGCGGGCAATCGGAGACCCAGTACTTC
cdr3_aa: CSARVVHSGQSETQYF
d_call: TRBD2
v_call: TRBV20-1
j_call: TRBJ2-5
clone_size: -

cdr3_nt: TGTGCCAGCAGCGTAGGGAGCGTTCCCACCCACGAGCAGTACTTC
cdr3_aa: CASSVGSVPTHEQYF
d_call: -
v_call: TRBV9
j_call: TRBJ2-7
clone_size: -

cdr3_nt: TGTGCCAGCAGCTTGAGGGTCTTGGGACTAGCGGGAAAGGATGAGCAGTTCTTC
cdr3_aa: CASSLRVLGLAGKDEQFF
d_call: TRBD2
v_call: TRBV5-4
j_call: TRBJ2-1
clone_size: once

cdr3_nt: TGCGCCAGCAGCCAAGGCGGGGTTGGTCTAGCGGGGGAGCAGTTCTTC
cdr3_aa: CASSQGGVGLAGEQFF
d_call: TRBD2
v_call: TRBV4-3
j_call: TRBJ2-1
clone_size: -

cdr3_nt: TGTGCCAGCTCACCACAAAACAGGGTGTTGGACACTGAAGCTTTCTTT
cdr3_aa: CASSPQNRVLDTEAFF
d_call: -
v_call: TRBV18
j_call: TRBJ1-1
clone_size: -

cdr3_nt: TGCGCCAGCAGCTGGACTAGCGGGAGGGCCGGGTACAATGAGCAGTTCTTC
cdr3_aa: CASSWTSGRAGYNEQFF
d_call: TRBD2
v_call: TRBV5-1
j_call: TRBJ2-1
clone_size: -

cdr3_nt: TGTGCCAGCAGTCCTCGACTCATCAATCAGCCCCAGCATTTT
cdr3_aa: CASSPRLINQPQHF
d_call: -
v_call: TRBV6-2/TRBV6-3
j_call: TRBJ1-5
clone_size: once